This TCR beta chain stems from a study of CD8 T cells in Susac syndrome. An amount of RNA that ranged from roughly 0.45 to 1 ug was reverse transcribed with random hexamers. Amplification of TCR beta CDR3 was carried out by immunoSEQ multiplex PCR, which covered 54 Vbeta and 13 Jbeta segments. TCRdb processed the immunoSEQ multiplex PCR reads anew with MiXCR; each CDR3 protein has one entry. The sample lists 150,000 to 200,000 distinct CDR3 sequences, 85% to 95% occurring once. The V end lost 0 bases, the J end lost 4 bases, and 9 bases lay between the germline ends. The CDR3 extends over 13 amino acids. Germline V gene data show CDR1 as SQVTM and CDR2 as ANQGSEA.

This receptor was obtained from a human donor in good health. Material: CD4+ T cells from PBMCs. V is TRBV29-1 and J is TRBJ2-5; D gene uncertain. The CDR3 here is CSVEDVGSETQYF. The CDR3 DNA reads TGCAGCGTTGAAGACGTAGGGTCAGAGACCCAGTACTTC.